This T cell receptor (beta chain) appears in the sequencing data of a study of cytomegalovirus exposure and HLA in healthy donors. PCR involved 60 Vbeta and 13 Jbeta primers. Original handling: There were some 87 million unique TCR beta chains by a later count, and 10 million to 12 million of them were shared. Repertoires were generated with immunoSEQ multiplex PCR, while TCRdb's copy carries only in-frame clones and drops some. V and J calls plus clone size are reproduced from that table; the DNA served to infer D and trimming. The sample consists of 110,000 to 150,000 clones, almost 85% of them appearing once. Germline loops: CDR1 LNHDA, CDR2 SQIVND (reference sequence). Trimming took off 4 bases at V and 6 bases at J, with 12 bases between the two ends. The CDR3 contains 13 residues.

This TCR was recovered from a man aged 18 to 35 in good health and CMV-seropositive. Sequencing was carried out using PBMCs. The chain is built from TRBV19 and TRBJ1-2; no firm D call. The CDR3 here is CASSTRRRDGYTF. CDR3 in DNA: TGTGCCAGTAGTACCCGCAGGAGGGATGGCTACACCTTC. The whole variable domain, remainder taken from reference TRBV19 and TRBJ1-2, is DGGITQSPKYLFRKEGQNVTLSCEQNLNHDAMYWYRQDPGQGLRLIYYSQIVNDFQKGDIAEGYSVSREKKESFPLTVTSAQKNPTAFYLCASSTRRRDGYTFGSGTRLTVV.